What follows are 20 T cell receptor beta chains derived from one specimen sequenced in a study of cytomegalovirus exposure and HLA in healthy donors. The method was immunoSEQ multiplex PCR; TCRdb's version includes in-frame clones alone and lacks a portion of them. Of about 140,000 clones listed, 70% to 85% are singletons. Sample: PBMCs. These receptors all come from a young man in good health and CMV-seropositive.

The chain couples TRBV30 to TRBJ2-2; maybe TRBD2 (6 bases). Trimming stripped 6 bases from V and 1 base from J, with 12 bases between. The V gene's germline CDR1 is GTSNPN and CDR2 SVGIG (reference sequence). The CDR3 is 14 amino acids. CDR3 nucleotide sequence: TGTGCCTGCCCGGGACTCAAGAACACCGGGGAGCTGTTTTTT. Encoded protein: CACPGLKNTGELFF.

V and J are TRBV19 and TRBJ1-1, with 7 bases aligning to TRBD1. This CDR3 comprises 11 residues. The germline CDR1 and CDR2 sequences are LNHDA and SQIVND (reference sequence). V lost 7 bases and J lost 7; bases outside the gene matches: 3. The CDR3 DNA reads TGTGCCAGTACCAGGGGGGTTGAAGCTTTCTTT. Translation: CASTRGVEAFF. The variable domain in full, completed from reference TRBV19 and TRBJ1-1, reads DGGITQSPKYLFRKEGQNVTLSCEQNLNHDAMYWYRQDPGQGLRLIYYSQIVNDFQKGDIAEGYSVSREKKESFPLTVTSAQKNPTAFYLCASTRGVEAFFGQGTRLTVV.

This clone has more than one count but fewer than ten. The chain has TRBV12-5 and TRBJ1-2, with D uncertain. This CDR3 has 13 amino acids. Trimming took 0 bases from V and 8 from J, leaving 10 bases between them. CDR1 LGHNT and CDR2 FRNRAP come from the germline V gene. Here the CDR3 reads CASGLVVRGGYTF. The CDR3 DNA reads as TGTGCTAGTGGTTTGGTGGTGAGAGGAGGCTACACCTTC.

The J gene is TRBJ1-1, the V gene TRBV4-1, with a weak D call TRBD1 (6 bases). CDR1 and CDR2 from the germline V gene are MGHRA and YSYEKL. The CDR3 sequence is 16 residues long. V lost 0 bases to trimming and J lost 5 bases, with 16 bases between them. The CDR3 DNA is TGCGCCAGCAGCCAAGAAGGCCAAATCAGGGGTACTGAAGCTTTCTTT. It encodes CASSQEGQIRGTEAFF.

The table lists this clone with a count of one. Here the CDR3 reads CALDRGAGASYEQYF. The CDR3 bases are TGTGCCTTGGACAGGGGAGCGGGGGCCTCCTACGAGCAGTACTTC. The rearrangement links TRBV30 to TRBJ2-7; TRBD1 is a possible D gene (9 bases). Germline CDR1 reads GTSNPN; CDR2 reads SVGIG (reference sequence). This CDR3 has 15 amino acids. V was pared by 7 bases and J by 0 bases, with 19 bases between.

A few counts support this clone. This chain connects TRBV19 to TRBJ2-1, with 9 bases aligning to TRBD2. Trimming took 3 bases from V and 8 from J; bases not matched to a gene: 8. Germline CDR1 is LNHDA and CDR2 is SQIVND (reference sequence). The CDR3 loop spans 15 amino acids. DNA for the CDR3: TGTGCCAGTAGTATCGACGCGGGAGGGCCATATGAGCAGTTCTTC. Translation: CASSIDAGGPYEQFF.

The V and J genes are TRBV19 and TRBJ2-1; the match to TRBD2 covers 14 bases. Germline loops: CDR1 LNHDA, CDR2 SQIVND (reference sequence). The CDR3 runs to 16 residues. V was pared by 3 bases and J by 7 bases, with 5 bases of the junction left unmatched. CDR3 bases: TGTGCCAGTAGTATCCAAGGGACTAGCGGGGGAAATGAGCAGTTCTTC. Protein: CASSIQGTSGGNEQFF. The full variable domain, rest sourced from reference TRBV19 and TRBJ2-1, is DGGITQSPKYLFRKEGQNVTLSCEQNLNHDAMYWYRQDPGQGLRLIYYSQIVNDFQKGDIAEGYSVSREKKESFPLTVTSAQKNPTAFYLCASSIQGTSGGNEQFFGPGTRLTVL.

V is TRBV7-8 and J is TRBJ2-1; 10 bases map to TRBD1. The length of the CDR3 is 15 residues. J was trimmed by 9 bases and V by 1 base; bases with no gene match: 6. Germline V gene sequence: CDR1 SGHVS, CDR2 FQNEAQ. The CDR3 sequence: CASSLVGQGVSEQFF. DNA of the CDR3: TGTGCCAGCAGCTTAGTAGGACAGGGGGTTAGTGAGCAGTTCTTC.

The chain recombines TRBV9 with TRBJ1-3, with D unresolved. The germline V gene encodes CDR1 SGDLS and CDR2 YYNGEE. This CDR3 has 14 residues. V lost 1 base and J lost 1, with 6 bases in between. For the CDR3, the DNA is TGTGCCAGCAGCGTACCCGGGTCTGGAAACACCATATATTTT. Its translation: CASSVPGSGNTIYF.

The J gene is TRBJ2-3, the V gene TRBV5-4, with D possibly TRBD2 on 6 matching bases. The V gene lost 4 bases and the J gene lost 5 bases, with 20 bases spanning the gap. Looked up from germline, CDR1 is SGHNT and CDR2 is YYREEE (reference sequence). The CDR3 is 16 amino acids. CDR3 protein: CASSPAGTSRVDTQYF. For the CDR3, the DNA is TGTGCCAGCAGCCCGGCCGGGACTTCGAGGGTAGATACGCAGTATTTT.

CDR3 protein: CASSLPPRGGGYEQYF. The CDR3 DNA reads TGTGCCAGCAGCCTCCCCCCCAGGGGAGGGGGCTACGAGCAGTACTTC. The chain recombines TRBV7-7 with TRBJ2-7; weak D call: TRBD2 (7 bases). The CDR3 extends over 16 amino acids. V gave up 5 bases and J gave up 3 bases, with 20 bases separating them. In germline, CDR1 is SSHAT, CDR2 FNYEAQ (reference sequence). The full variable domain, in which reference TRBV7-7 and TRBJ2-7 provide the parts outside the CDR3, is GAGVSQSPRYKVTKRGQDVTLRCDPISSHATLYWYQQALGQGPEFLTYFNYEAQPDKSGLPSDRFSAERPEGSISTLTIQRTEQRDSAMYRCASSLPPRGGGYEQYFGPGTRLTVT.

This sequence joins TRBV2 and TRBJ2-5, with 11 nucleotides matching TRBD2. Germline values: CDR1 SNHLY, CDR2 FYNNEI. This CDR3 spans 14 amino acids. V trimming: 7 bases; J trimming: 7 bases; junction bases outside the gene matches: 8. CDR3 in amino acids: CASNKLAGAPTQYF. For the CDR3, the DNA is TGTGCCAGCAACAAACTAGCGGGAGCGCCGACCCAGTACTTC.

As concerns this clone: One junction end does not reproduce the germline sequence, and a read error may be involved. V usage is TRBV29-1 and J usage is TRBJ1-1; 7 nucleotides align to TRBD1. The germline CDR1 and CDR2 sequences are SQVTM and ANQGSEA. The CDR3 is 13 amino acids. The CDR3 DNA reads TGCAGCGCTGAACAGGGGATCGGCACTGAAGCTTTCTTT. It is translated as CSAEQGIGTEAFF.

This sequence joins TRBV7-2 and TRBJ1-1; D remains unclear. The germline gives CDR1 SGHTA, CDR2 FQGNSA. This CDR3 contains 14 residues. V lost 1 base to trimming and J lost 5 bases, with 11 bases between them. CDR3 DNA sequence: TGTGCCAGCAGCTTAGGTCTCAGAACGACTGAAGCTTTCTTT. It specifies CASSLGLRTTEAFF.

In its sample, this clone was seen many times. The chain uses TRBV2 and TRBJ2-2; no definite D call. The CDR3 length is 15 residues. CDR1 and CDR2 (germline): SNHLY, FYNNEI. With 3 bases removed from V and 3 bases from J, the gap between germline ends came to 11 bases. In nucleotides, the CDR3 is TGTGCCAGCAGTGACGAGCGTGGCGACACCGGGGAGCTGTTTTTT. Protein product: CASSDERGDTGELFF. Full variable domain (missing parts from reference TRBV2 and TRBJ2-2): EPEVTQTPSHQVTQMGQEVILRCVPISNHLYFYWYRQILGQKVEFLVSFYNNEISEKSEIFDDQFSVERPDGSNFTLKIRSTKLEDSAMYFCASSDERGDTGELFFGEGSRLTVL.

The chain uses TRBV10-3 and TRBJ1-2; D call uncertain. V lost 0 bases and J 4 bases, leaving 6 bases between the germline ends. The germline V gene has CDR1 ENHRY and CDR2 SYGVKD. This CDR3 is built from 13 residues. CDR3 protein: CAISESRGYGYTF. The CDR3, as DNA: TGTGCCATCAGTGAGTCGAGAGGCTATGGCTACACCTTC.

The chain recombines TRBV5-1 with TRBJ2-3; 14 bases align to TRBD2. Trimming removed 0 bases from V and 3 bases from J; junction bases left unmatched: 6. CDR1 is SGHRS, CDR2 YFSETQ, per germline. The CDR3 consists of 18 residues. The chain's CDR3 is CASSLGLAGGPFTDTQYF. The CDR3 coding sequence is TGCGCCAGCAGCTTGGGACTAGCGGGAGGGCCTTTTACAGATACGCAGTATTTT.

In nucleotides, the CDR3 is TGTGCCAGCAGTTTATGGGGGCCCCCCCACACAGATACGCAGTATTTT. It is translated as CASSLWGPPHTDTQYF. The chain uses TRBV28 and TRBJ2-3; TRBD1 is a possible D gene (5 bases). This CDR3 has 16 residues. The V gene's germline CDR1 is MDHEN and CDR2 SYDVKM. The V end was cut by 0 bases, the J end by 2 bases, with 12 bases between.

This clone has just one count. The chain combines TRBV7-8 with TRBJ2-7; D gene ambiguous. The CDR3 length is 14 residues. Germline values: CDR1 SGHVS, CDR2 FQNEAQ. V shed 7 bases and J shed 6 bases, with 19 bases lying between them. Here the CDR3 DNA reads TGTGCCAGCAACCTGATTACCCCTAATCGCGAGCAGTACTTC. Its protein is CASNLITPNREQYF.

This clone has only a few counts. V and J are TRBV7-2 and TRBJ2-5; 7 bases agree with TRBD1. The CDR3 extends over 14 amino acids. V trimming: 4 bases; J trimming: 3 bases; junction bases outside the gene matches: 5. The germline gives CDR1 SGHTA, CDR2 FQGNSA. The CDR3 region has the DNA TGTGCCAGCAGCTCGGGACAGCTTAAAGAGACCCAGTACTTC. Protein sequence: CASSSGQLKETQYF.